This paragraph reports one TCR beta chain. Its target is not known. Trimming took 5 bases from V and 3 from J, leaving 12 bases between them. The CDR3 length is 14 residues. CDR1 is SGHAT, CDR2 FQNNGV, per germline. This record belongs to a study of CD8+ T cells in alopecia areata. Study-wide points: Expanded CD8+ clones among the top 100, as well as scalp clonality, were significantly decreased by tofacitinib. Many expanded lesional clones stayed in scalp and blood while on tofacitinib.

Treatment noted: oral pan-JAK inhibitor, 5-10 mg twice daily. Collection of lesional scalp punch biopsies and peripheral blood was performed in alopecia areata patients. Reverse transcription of extracted RNA yielded cDNA, which provided the sequencing template. Sequenced by immunoSEQ multiplex PCR; TCRdb stores in-frame clones only, minus some. The repertoire has around 190,000 clones, less than 65% of them found once; the top ten carry 4% to 5%. The sample consisted of CD4+ T cells sorted from blood, taken at week 4, from a patient treated with tofacitinib. The receptor's source is a human donor with alopecia areata. The V and J genes are TRBV11-2 and TRBJ2-3; perhaps TRBD2 as D (6 bases). The CDR3 DNA follows: TGTGCCAGCAGCGCGCGCGGGACTACAGATACGCAGTATTTT. As protein: CASSARGTTDTQYF.